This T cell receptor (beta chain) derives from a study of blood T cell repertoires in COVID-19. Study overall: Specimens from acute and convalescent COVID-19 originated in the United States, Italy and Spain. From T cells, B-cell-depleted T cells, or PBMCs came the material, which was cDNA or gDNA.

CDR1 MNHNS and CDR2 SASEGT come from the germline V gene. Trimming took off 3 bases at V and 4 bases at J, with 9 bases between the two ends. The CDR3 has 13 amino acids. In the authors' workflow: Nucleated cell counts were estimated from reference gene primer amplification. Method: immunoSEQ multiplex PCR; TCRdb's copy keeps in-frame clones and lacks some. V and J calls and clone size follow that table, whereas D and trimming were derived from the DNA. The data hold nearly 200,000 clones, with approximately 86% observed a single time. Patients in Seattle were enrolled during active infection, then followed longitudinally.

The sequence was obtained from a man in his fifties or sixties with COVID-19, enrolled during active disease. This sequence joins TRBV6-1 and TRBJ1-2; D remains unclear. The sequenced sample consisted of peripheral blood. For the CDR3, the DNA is TGTGCCAGCAGTGACAACGGGTTCTATGGCTACACCTTC. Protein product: CASSDNGFYGYTF.